What follows are 5 T cell receptor beta chains derived from one specimen sequenced in a study of vaccination effects on CD4 cells after COVID-19. The repertoire was sequenced with immunoSEQ multiplex PCR; TCRdb's copy has only in-frame clones and lacks some. The sample has 30,000 to 35,000 clones; roughly 75% are singletons. These receptors have no identified antigens. Following an approximately ten-day culture, CD4+ T cells were purified. The individual was infected with SARS-CoV-2 between March and December 2020, as confirmed by PCR. Each person got two doses of an mRNA SARS-CoV-2 vaccine, BNT162b2 or mRNA-1273. The specimen comprised CD4+ T cells from PBMCs cultured without peptide, sampled after COVID-19 vaccination. These receptors were collected from a human donor who had a prior SARS-CoV-2 infection.

This clone was seen a few times. The chain carries TRBV15 and TRBJ2-7; 11 bases line up with TRBD2. With 9 bases clipped from V and 6 bases from J, the junction kept 4 bases outside the gene matches. CDR3 length: 12 residues. Germline lookup yields CDR1 LNHNV and CDR2 YYDKDF (reference sequence). The CDR3 sequence is CATNGLAGEQYF. CDR3 nucleotide sequence: TGTGCCACTAACGGACTAGCGGGCGAGCAGTACTTC.

The chain recombines TRBV5-5 with TRBJ2-7; 8 bases align to TRBD2. The J segment lost 4 bases and the V segment lost 0 bases, leaving 6 bases of the junction unmatched. In germline, CDR1 is SGHKS, CDR2 YYEKEE (reference sequence). The CDR3 is 15 residues long. The CDR3: CASSLVPGRDYEQYF. As DNA, the CDR3 is TGTGCCAGCAGCTTGGTTCCCGGGAGGGATTACGAGCAGTACTTC.

This clone was recorded a few times. The chain combines TRBV4-3 with TRBJ2-2, with 7 nucleotides matching TRBD2. The trim removed 4 bases at V and 6 bases at J, leaving 8 bases unmatched. The CDR3 spans 15 residues. Germline CDR1 reads LGHNA; CDR2 reads YSLEER. The CDR3 sequence: CASSLERTSAGELFF. In nucleotides, the CDR3 is TGCGCCAGCAGCCTTGAGCGGACTAGTGCCGGGGAGCTGTTTTTT.

The chain employs TRBV14 and TRBJ2-1; possible D gene TRBD1, 6 bases. The CDR3 contains 16 residues. Germline lookup yields CDR1 SGHDN and CDR2 FVKESK. With 3 bases removed from V and 0 bases from J, the gap between germline ends came to 12 bases. The CDR3 bases are TGTGCCAGCAGCCAGGTAGGGGGATACTCCTACAATGAGCAGTTCTTC. Its translation: CASSQVGGYSYNEQFF.

The J gene is TRBJ2-3, the V gene TRBV6-5; weak D call: TRBD2 (5 bases). CDR1 is MNHEY and CDR2 is SVGAGI in the germline V gene. The CDR3 loop spans 14 amino acids. Between the trimmed V and J ends, which lost 8 bases and 0 bases, there was a span of 12 bases. The CDR3 nucleotides are TGTGCCAGCGGGAGAGACACAAGCACAGATACGCAGTATTTT. Its translation: CASGRDTSTDTQYF.